This TCR beta chain is from a study of T cell responses to AZD1222 COVID-19 vaccine. Study summary: Samples with a second dose at about 4 or about 12 weeks were pooled together. Study-wide findings and caveats: Baseline antibody screening turned up just six seropositive AZD1222 recipients.

On this clone: The antigen is unknown.

The protocol was immunoSEQ multiplex PCR, while the TCRdb copy is restricted to in-frame clones and leaves out a portion. The sample records tens of thousands of clones, approximately 91% being singletons. Trimming shortened V by 4 bases and J by 5 bases, and 17 bases separated the two germline ends. CDR1 and CDR2 from the germline V gene are MGHRA and YSYEKL. The CDR3 is made up of 15 amino acids. This chain connects TRBV4-1 to TRBJ1-1, with D perhaps matching TRBD1 (6 bases). The source material was peripheral blood, sampled on day 0 of AZD1222 vaccination. This clonotype originated in an adult in good health. Written as DNA, the CDR3 is TGCGCCAGCAGCCCGGGGGGGCTCAGGAGAACTGAAGCTTTCTTT. Translation: CASSPGGLRRTEAFF.